Given below is one T cell receptor beta chain in context. The antigen remains unidentified. The data derive from a study of long-term antiretroviral therapy in people with HIV. The study, taken as a whole, reports: Clonal populations expanded prior to ART predominated within the repertoire at all time points.

Runs used v3.0 of the immunoSEQ assay and were done at survey level. The repertoire was sequenced with immunoSEQ multiplex PCR; TCRdb's copy has only in-frame clones and lacks some. The table includes 23,000 or so clones, around 80% detected once. The CDR3 loop spans 14 amino acids. Germline trimming cut 5 bases from V and 3 bases from J; bases unmatched to any gene: 2. Germline V gives CDR1 KGHSH, CDR2 LQKENI. This sample comprised unsorted PBMCs, obtained 0.3 years after starting antiretroviral therapy. The receptor's source is a man aged 50 to 60 with HIV. The gene calls are TRBV18 and TRBJ2-7; 12 nucleotides align to TRBD2. CDR3 DNA: TGTGCCAGCTCAGGGACTAGCGGGCTCTACGAGCAGTACTTC. This gives the protein CASSGTSGLYEQYF.